This T cell receptor beta chain was identified during a study of OX40 agonist ivuxolimab in advanced cancers. V was shortened by 1 base and J by 1 base, with 14 bases between the two germline ends. From germline, CDR1 is SGDLS and CDR2 YYNGEE. The CDR3 sequence is 17 residues long. Some clones are missing from TCRdb's copy, which holds only in-frame ones; the method was immunoSEQ multiplex PCR. The sample records roughly 25,000 clones, 85% being singletons. The V and J genes are TRBV9 and TRBJ2-2; tentatively, D is TRBD1 (6 bases). The TCR comes from an adult with an advanced solid tumor such as melanoma, head and neck, liver or kidney cancer. Sequencing was performed on CD4+ or CD8+ T cells sorted from blood, taken in a trial of the OX40 agonist ivuxolimab. The chain's CDR3 is CASSVPLGRGNTGELFF. CDR3 DNA sequence: TGTGCCAGCAGCGTACCCCTAGGCAGGGGGAACACCGGGGAGCTGTTTTTT.